The 3 T cell receptor beta chains listed next were all sequenced from one sample in a study of response to subunit inactivated influenza vaccine. TCRdb ran MiXCR on the RT-PCR reads and lists one entry per CDR3 protein. The data hold roughly 670,000 distinct CDR3 sequences, with 13% to 15% observed a single time. Sequences were derived from PBMCs from blood, sampled 14 days before vaccination. The receptor set was obtained from a man aged 50 to 59 who received an inactivated influenza vaccine.

This clonotype has a count of ten or more. This chain connects TRBV28 to TRBJ1-4, with TRBD1 identical over 7 bases. The V segment lost 2 bases and the J segment 7 bases; nucleotides outside the gene matches: 4. The CDR3 is made up of 14 amino acids. Germline loops: CDR1 MDHEN, CDR2 SYDVKM. In DNA, the CDR3 is TGTGCCAGCAGTTTAAACAGGGGCCTTGAAAAACTGTTTTTT. Translation: CASSLNRGLEKLFF.

This clonotype showed up many times. The chain links TRBV7-9 to TRBJ1-1; the D gene is possibly TRBD1 (6 bases). This CDR3 contains 14 residues. Germline CDR1 SEHNR, CDR2 FQNEAQ (reference sequence). Trimming shortened V by 2 bases and J by 4 bases, and 11 bases separated the two germline ends. For the CDR3, the DNA is TGTGCCAGCAGCTTACAGGGGAGGGGCACTGAAGCTTTCTTT. Its protein product is CASSLQGRGTEAFF.

The genes are TRBV7-2 and TRBJ2-7; D ambiguous. The CDR3 covers 13 residues. V shed 3 bases and J shed 2 bases, with 8 bases lying between them. Germline V gives CDR1 SGHTA, CDR2 FQGNSA. CDR3 sequence reads: CASSFLQAYEQYF. The CDR3 bases are TGTGCCAGCAGCTTCCTCCAGGCCTACGAGCAGTACTTC. Full variable domain (rest looked up from reference TRBV7-2 and TRBJ2-7): GAGVSQSPSNKVTEKGKDVELRCDPISGHTALYWYRQSLGQGLEFLIYFQGNSAPDKSGLPSDRFSAERTGGSVSTLTIQRTQQEDSAVYLCASSFLQAYEQYFGPGTRLTVT.